These 16 T cell receptor beta chains came from one sample sequenced in a study of cytomegalovirus exposure and HLA in healthy donors. The PCR ran on 60 Vbeta and 13 Jbeta primers. Data came from immunoSEQ multiplex PCR; TCRdb stores just in-frame clones and leaves some out. This sample's clone table lists around 140,000 clones. Sequenced material: PBMCs. The receptors shown here come from a woman aged 40 to 50 in good health and CMV-seronegative.

The chain uses TRBV18 and TRBJ2-5; no definite D call. V was shortened by 1 base and J by 10 bases, with 19 bases between the two germline ends. There are 15 residues in the CDR3. CDR1 and CDR2 (germline): KGHSH, LQKENI. This chain's CDR3 is CASSPRENEPRDQYF. DNA of the CDR3: TGTGCCAGCTCACCACGTGAAAATGAGCCAAGAGACCAGTACTTC.

This chain connects TRBV6-5 to TRBJ1-5; 8 nucleotides line up with TRBD1. From germline, CDR1 is MNHEY and CDR2 SVGAGI. With 5 bases clipped from V and 0 bases from J, the junction kept 3 bases outside the gene matches. The length of the CDR3 is 15 residues. CDR3 sequence (DNA): TGTGCCAGCAGTCAGACAGGGGATAGCAATCAGCCCCAGCATTTT. Protein sequence: CASSQTGDSNQPQHF.

Here the CDR3 reads CASSYRGLRGTEAFF. The CDR3 DNA is TGTGCCAGCAGTTACAGGGGCCTAAGAGGCACTGAAGCTTTCTTT. The genes are TRBV27 and TRBJ1-1; TRBD1 agrees at 7 bases. The CDR3 extends over 15 amino acids. The J segment lost 4 bases and the V segment lost 4 bases, leaving 9 bases of the junction unmatched. Per the germline V gene, CDR1 is MNHEY and CDR2 is SMNVEV (reference sequence).

V usage is TRBV4-2 and J usage is TRBJ1-5; D might be TRBD1 (6 bases). Trimming shortened V by 0 bases and J by 7 bases, and 16 bases separated the two germline ends. The germline V gene has CDR1 LGHNA and CDR2 YNFKEQ. The CDR3 loop spans 16 amino acids. The CDR3 region is CASSQEYAGARQPQHF. DNA for the CDR3: TGTGCCAGCAGCCAAGAATACGCAGGGGCAAGGCAGCCCCAGCATTTT.

This sequence joins TRBV5-1 and TRBJ1-4; a possible D gene is TRBD1 (6 bases). Germline V gene lookup returns CDR1 SGHRS and CDR2 YFSETQ. Trimming removed 4 bases at V and 8 bases at J, with 9 bases between. The CDR3 sequence is 12 residues long. The CDR3: CASSPQGEKLFF. CDR3 in DNA: TGCGCCAGCAGCCCCCAGGGGGAAAAACTGTTTTTT.

The rearrangement links TRBV19 to TRBJ2-5, with D uncertain. Deletions cut 4 bases from V and 1 base from J, with 7 bases between. CDR3 length: 13 residues. CDR1 is LNHDA and CDR2 is SQIVND in the germline V gene (reference sequence). The CDR3 here is CASSNIPQETQYF. The CDR3 DNA reads TGTGCCAGTAGTAACATCCCCCAAGAGACCCAGTACTTC. The full variable domain, rest sourced from reference TRBV19 and TRBJ2-5, is DGGITQSPKYLFRKEGQNVTLSCEQNLNHDAMYWYRQDPGQGLRLIYYSQIVNDFQKGDIAEGYSVSREKKESFPLTVTSAQKNPTAFYLCASSNIPQETQYFGPGTRLLVL.

This chain uses TRBV9 with TRBJ1-5, with 7 bases matching TRBD1. Germline trimming cut 3 bases from V and 0 bases from J; bases unmatched to any gene: 3. Germline-derived CDR1 and CDR2 are SGDLS and YYNGEE. The CDR3 is made up of 15 amino acids. DNA for the CDR3: TGTGCCAGCAGCGCACAGGGGTCTAGCAATCAGCCCCAGCATTTT. It encodes CASSAQGSSNQPQHF.

This chain joins TRBV6-5 and TRBJ1-2; 7 bases are a match to TRBD1. Germline loops: CDR1 MNHEY, CDR2 SVGAGI. The CDR3 covers 15 residues. The J segment lost 4 bases and the V segment lost 5 bases, leaving 10 bases of the junction unmatched. The CDR3 here is CASSPHRQGVYGYTF. DNA for the CDR3: TGTGCCAGCAGTCCGCACAGACAGGGTGTCTATGGCTACACCTTC.

V usage is TRBV6-4 and J usage is TRBJ1-2; tentatively, D is TRBD1 (6 bases). The germline CDR1 and CDR2 sequences are MRHNA and SNTAGT. CDR3 length equals 13 residues. Trimming shortened V by 6 bases and J by 2 bases, and 10 bases separated the two germline ends. The DNA of the CDR3 is TGTGCCAGCAGCAGGGGCACCAACTATGGCTACACCTTC. Translation: CASSRGTNYGYTF.

V and J are TRBV18 and TRBJ1-5, with 12 bases fitting TRBD1. The CDR3 totals 15 residues. Germline CDR1 is KGHSH and CDR2 is LQKENI. V gave up 5 bases and J gave up 7 bases; unmatched junction bases: 6. The CDR3 coding sequence is TGTGCCAGCTCAACCGGGACAGGGGGCCGACAGCCCCAGCATTTT. It yields the protein CASSTGTGGRQPQHF.

Of note for this clone: Other DNA sequences of this sample code for an identical CDR3. The chain joins TRBV7-9 to TRBJ2-1; the D gene is possibly TRBD2 (5 bases). The germline gives CDR1 SEHNR, CDR2 FQNEAQ (reference sequence). Trimming cost V 0 bases and J 6 bases, with 6 bases left between them. The CDR3 has 13 amino acids. The CDR3 is CASSLAGGNEQFF. CDR3 DNA: TGTGCCAGCAGCTTAGCCGGAGGCAATGAGCAGTTCTTC.

The V gene is TRBV4-3, the J gene TRBJ1-5, with D unclear. Looked up from germline, CDR1 is LGHNA and CDR2 is YSLEER. The ends were cut back, 1 base at V and 0 bases at J, with 16 bases in the middle. The CDR3 sequence is 18 residues long. DNA for the CDR3: TGCGCCAGCAGCCAAGGGCTTGGGGTAGCGGATAGCAATCAGCCCCAGCATTTT. Residues: CASSQGLGVADSNQPQHF.

As for this clone: This specimen includes other DNA sequences encoding the same CDR3. Here the CDR3 DNA reads TGCGCCAGCAGCTCAGGGGGCTCTGGAAACACCATATATTTT. This translates into CASSSGGSGNTIYF. V usage is TRBV5-1 and J usage is TRBJ1-3; 7 bases align to TRBD1. Germline CDR1 is SGHRS and CDR2 is YFSETQ. Trimming at V came to 3 bases and at J to 0 bases, leaving 0 bases not matched to a gene. CDR3 length equals 14 residues.

The chain recombines TRBV5-6 with TRBJ1-4; 8 bases fit TRBD1. The CDR3 has 16 residues. The germline CDR1 and CDR2 sequences are SGHDT and YYEEEE. V shed 6 bases and J 5 bases; nucleotides not matched to a gene: 12. The DNA for the CDR3 is TGTGCCAGCACCAGGATGGGACAGGCTCAAAATGAAAAACTGTTTTTT. Protein product: CASTRMGQAQNEKLFF.

This sequence joins TRBV7-3 and TRBJ1-1, with 8 nucleotides matching TRBD1. Trimming at V came to 6 bases and at J to 4 bases, leaving 4 bases not matched to a gene. Germline values: CDR1 SGHTA, CDR2 FQGTGA. The CDR3 sequence is 13 residues long. CDR3 in DNA: TGTGCCAGCAGGGAACAGGGGGGCACTGAAGCTTTCTTT. Translated: CASREQGGTEAFF.

The chain is built from TRBV6-5 and TRBJ1-2, with 7 bases fitting TRBD1. Germline V CDR1 and CDR2: MNHEY, SVGAGI. V was clipped by 0 bases and J by 8 bases; unmatched bases: 9. The CDR3 loop spans 15 amino acids. The CDR3 nucleotides are TGTGCCAGCAGTTACTCCCCTCGGACAGGAGGAGGCTACACCTTC. Translation: CASSYSPRTGGGYTF.